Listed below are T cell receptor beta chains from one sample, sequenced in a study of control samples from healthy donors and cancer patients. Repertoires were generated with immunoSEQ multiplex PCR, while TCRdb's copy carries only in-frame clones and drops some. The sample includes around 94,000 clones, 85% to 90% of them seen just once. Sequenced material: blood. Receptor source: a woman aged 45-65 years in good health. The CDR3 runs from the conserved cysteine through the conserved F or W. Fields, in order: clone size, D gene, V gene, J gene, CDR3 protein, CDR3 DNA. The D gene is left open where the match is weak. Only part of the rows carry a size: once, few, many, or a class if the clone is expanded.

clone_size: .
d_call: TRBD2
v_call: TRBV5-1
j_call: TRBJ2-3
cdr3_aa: CASSLGAGGGSDTQYF
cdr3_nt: TGCGCCAGCAGCTTGGGAGCGGGGGGAGGCTCAGATACGCAGTATTTT

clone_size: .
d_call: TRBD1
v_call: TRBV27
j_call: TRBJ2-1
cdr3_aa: CASSPGTGVNEQFF
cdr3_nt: TGTGCCAGCAGCCCAGGGACAGGGGTAAATGAGCAGTTCTTC

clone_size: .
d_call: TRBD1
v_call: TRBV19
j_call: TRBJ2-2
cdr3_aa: CASSSTGVFGELFF
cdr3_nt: TGTGCCAGTAGTTCGACAGGGGTGTTCGGGGAGCTGTTTTTT

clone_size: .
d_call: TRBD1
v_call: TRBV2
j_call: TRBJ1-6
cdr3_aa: CASSETGQGVGPLHF
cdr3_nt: TGTGCCAGCAGTGAAACGGGTCAGGGGGTTGGACCCCTCCACTTT

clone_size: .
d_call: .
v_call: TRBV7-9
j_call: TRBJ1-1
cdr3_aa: CASSRTGMENTEAFF
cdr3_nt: TGTGCCAGCAGCCGTACAGGCATGGAGAACACTGAAGCTTTCTTT

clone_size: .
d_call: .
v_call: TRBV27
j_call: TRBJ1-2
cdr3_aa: CASRRSQGRVGGYTF
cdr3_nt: TGTGCCAGCAGACGCTCACAGGGTAGGGTGGGTGGCTACACCTTC

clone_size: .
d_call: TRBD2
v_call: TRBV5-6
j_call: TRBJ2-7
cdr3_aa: CASSWTSGDPPYEQYF
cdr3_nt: TGTGCCAGCAGCTGGACTAGCGGAGACCCCCCCTACGAGCAGTACTTC

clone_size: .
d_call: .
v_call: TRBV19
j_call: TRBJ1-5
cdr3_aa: CASSLPNQPQHF
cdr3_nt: TGTGCCAGTAGTCTTCCCAATCAGCCCCAGCATTTT

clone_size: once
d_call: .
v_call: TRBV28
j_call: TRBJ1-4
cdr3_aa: CASSSDRGGEKLFF
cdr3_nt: TGTGCCAGCAGTTCGGACAGAGGCGGCGAAAAACTGTTTTTT

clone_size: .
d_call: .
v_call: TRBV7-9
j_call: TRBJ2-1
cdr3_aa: CASSLGSGQTYNEQFF
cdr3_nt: TGTGCCAGCAGCTTAGGCTCCGGGCAAACCTACAATGAGCAGTTCTTC

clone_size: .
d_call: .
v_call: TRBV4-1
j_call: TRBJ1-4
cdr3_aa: CASSPGRTNEKLFF
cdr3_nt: TGCGCCAGCAGTCCAGGCCGCACTAATGAAAAACTGTTTTTT

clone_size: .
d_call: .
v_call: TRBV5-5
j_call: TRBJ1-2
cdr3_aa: CASSYLTAGVPKDIDYGYTF
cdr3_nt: TGTGCCAGCAGCTATCTGACAGCCGGAGTCCCTAAGGATATAGACTATGGCTACACCTTC

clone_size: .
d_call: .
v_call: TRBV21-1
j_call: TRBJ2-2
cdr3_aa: CASSKAGTGRNTGELFF
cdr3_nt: TGTGCCAGCAGCAAAGCGGGGACAGGGAGAAACACCGGGGAGCTGTTTTTT

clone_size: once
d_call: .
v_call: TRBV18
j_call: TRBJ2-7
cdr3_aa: CASSIATPSYEQYF
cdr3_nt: TGTGCCAGCTCAATTGCGACACCCTCCTACGAGCAGTACTTC

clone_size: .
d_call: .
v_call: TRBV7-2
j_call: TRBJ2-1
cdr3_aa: CASSKQSGAPYNEQFF
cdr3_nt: TGTGCCAGCAGCAAACAGTCAGGGGCGCCCTACAATGAGCAGTTCTTC

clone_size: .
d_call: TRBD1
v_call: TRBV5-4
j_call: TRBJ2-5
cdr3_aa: CASSQPPRQGQGKETQYF
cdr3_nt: TGTGCCAGCAGCCAACCCCCTAGACAGGGGCAGGGGAAAGAGACCCAGTACTTC

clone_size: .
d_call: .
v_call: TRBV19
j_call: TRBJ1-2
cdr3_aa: CASSQGVGGYTF
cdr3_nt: TGTGCCAGTAGCCAGGGTGTGGGTGGCTACACCTTC

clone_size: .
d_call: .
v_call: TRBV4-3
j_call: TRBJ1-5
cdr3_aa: CASSQDLNPSGNQPQHF
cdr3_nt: TGCGCCAGCAGCCAAGATTTGAACCCGTCTGGTAATCAGCCCCAGCATTTT

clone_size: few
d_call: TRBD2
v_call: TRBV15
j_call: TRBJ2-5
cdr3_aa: CATSASLPWASGLQETQYF
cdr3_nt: TGTGCCACTTCGGCTTCCCTTCCGTGGGCTAGCGGACTCCAAGAGACCCAGTACTTC

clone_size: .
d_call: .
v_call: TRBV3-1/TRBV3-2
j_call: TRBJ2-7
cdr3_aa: CASSQDLTDSYVYEQYF
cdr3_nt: TGTGCCAGCAGCCAAGATCTTACAGATTCTTATGTATACGAGCAGTACTTC

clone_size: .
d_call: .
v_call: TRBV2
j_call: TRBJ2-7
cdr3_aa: CASSQGGPYEQYF
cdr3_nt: TGTGCCAGCAGCCAAGGGGGACCTTACGAGCAGTACTTC

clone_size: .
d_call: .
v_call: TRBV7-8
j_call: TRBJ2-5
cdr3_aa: CASSLDGETQYF
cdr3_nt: TGTGCCAGCAGCTTAGACGGGGAGACCCAGTACTTC

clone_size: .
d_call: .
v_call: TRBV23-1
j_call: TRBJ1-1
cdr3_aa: CASSPTGGNTEAFF
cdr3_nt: TGCGCCAGCAGCCCCACGGGGGGGAACACTGAAGCTTTCTTT